Included here is one T cell receptor beta chain sequence, with context. What it recognizes is unknown. This sample's treatment: around 19 received Ad26.COV2.S at low or high dose, single or two shots; 5 received placebo; per-sample allocation not given. Repertoires come from day 63 after the first vaccine or placebo injection. The data derive from a study of Ad26.COV2.S vaccination and SARS-CoV-2 variants. Broader study findings: Assessments of TCR breadth and depth may have underestimated the total T cell responses. Following vaccination, spike-specific CD8+ and CD4+ T cell responses reportedly exhibited substantial breadth.

The ends were cut back, 5 bases at V and 3 bases at J, with 14 bases in the middle. The CDR3 has 14 amino acids. Germline-derived CDR1 and CDR2 are MNHEY and SVGAGI. Data came from immunoSEQ multiplex PCR; TCRdb stores just in-frame clones and leaves some out. The table includes about half a million clones, roughly nine tenths detected once. The chain recombines TRBV6-5 with TRBJ2-7, with D possibly being TRBD1 (5 bases). This TCR was recovered from a person aged 18 to 59 who received the Ad26.COV2.S COVID-19 vaccine or a placebo. Sample: peripheral blood, taken in a trial of Ad26.COV2.S vaccine versus placebo. CDR3 sequence reads: CASSNGLRGYEQYF. The CDR3 DNA is TGTGCCAGCAGTAACGGGCTAAGGGGCTACGAGCAGTACTTC.